This TCR beta chain was captured by sequencing in a study of T-cell memory formation after mild COVID-19. Study-wide results and caveats: The study found contracting CD4+ clones mainly in CM and EM and contracting CD8+ clones in EMRA.

V lost 0 bases and J 1 base, leaving 10 bases between the germline ends. This CDR3 has 15 amino acids. The germline gives CDR1 KGHSH, CDR2 LQKENI. As concerns this clonotype: Its antigen is not identified.

One entry per CDR3 protein results from TCRdb running MiXCR on the 5' RACE reads. The repertoire consists of hundreds of thousands of distinct CDR3 sequences, with roughly 25% occurring once and the leading ten covering around 13%. The rearrangement uses TRBV18 and TRBJ2-7; D gene uncertain. The TCR sequence derives from an adult woman who had mild COVID-19 (a few samples of this study predate the infection). Cell type and time point are not known. The sequenced material came from PBMCs or a T cell subset sorted from them (not recorded which). The CDR3 loop is CASSPPWAQSYEQYF. CDR3 coding DNA: TGTGCCAGCTCACCACCTTGGGCACAGTCCTACGAGCAGTACTTC. Drawing the rest from reference TRBV18 and TRBJ2-7, the complete variable domain is NAGVMQNPRHLVRRRGQEARLRCSPMKGHSHVYWYRQLPEEGLKFMVYLQKENIIDESGMPKERFSAEFPKEGPSILRIQQVVRGDSAAYFCASSPPWAQSYEQYFGPGTRLTVT.